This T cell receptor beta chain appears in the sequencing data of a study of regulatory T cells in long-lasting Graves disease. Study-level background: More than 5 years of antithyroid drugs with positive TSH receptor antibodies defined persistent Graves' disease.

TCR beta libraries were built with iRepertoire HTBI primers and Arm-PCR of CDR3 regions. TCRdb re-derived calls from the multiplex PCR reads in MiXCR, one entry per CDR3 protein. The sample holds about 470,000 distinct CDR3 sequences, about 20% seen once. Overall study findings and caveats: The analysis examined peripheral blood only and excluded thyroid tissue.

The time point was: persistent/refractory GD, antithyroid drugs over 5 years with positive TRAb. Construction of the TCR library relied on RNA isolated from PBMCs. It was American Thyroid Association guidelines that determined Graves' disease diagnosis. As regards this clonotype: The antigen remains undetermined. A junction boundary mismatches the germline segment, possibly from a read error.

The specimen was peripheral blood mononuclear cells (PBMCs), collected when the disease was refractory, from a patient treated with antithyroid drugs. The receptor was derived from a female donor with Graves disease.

This chain's CDR3 is CANSPQDRGAFEQYF. The CDR3 DNA follows: TGTGCCAACAGCCCCCAGGACAGGGGAGCGTTCGAGCAGTACTTC. The V call is TRBV9, the J call TRBJ2-7, with 9 bases aligning to TRBD1. Germline loops: CDR1 SGDLS, CDR2 YYNGEE. The CDR3 consists of 15 residues.